One and the same sample provided the 24 T cell receptor beta chains below, sequenced in a study of cytomegalovirus exposure and HLA in healthy donors. The PCR contained 60 Vbeta and 13 Jbeta primers. The method was immunoSEQ multiplex PCR; TCRdb's version includes in-frame clones alone and lacks a portion of them. The repertoire holds fewer than 90,000 clones, with 75% to 85% as singletons. Sample: PBMCs. The receptors derive from a woman aged 40 to 50 in good health and CMV-seropositive.

The genes are TRBV27 and TRBJ2-1; 7 bases line up with TRBD2. This CDR3 region has 16 residues. Germline values: CDR1 MNHEY, CDR2 SMNVEV (reference sequence). After removal of 4 bases from V and 0 bases from J, the junction contained 6 bases not matched to a gene. The CDR3 bases are TGTGCCAGCAGTTGGAGGCGGGGGAACTCCTACAATGAGCAGTTCTTC. Protein: CASSWRRGNSYNEQFF.

The CDR3 nucleotides read TGTGCCACCTCGACAGGGGGGGACTCACCCCTCCACTTT. Protein sequence: CATSTGGDSPLHF. This chain connects TRBV19 to TRBJ1-6; 9 bases agree with TRBD1. The CDR3 consists of 13 residues. Trimming cost V 10 bases and J 10 bases; bases outside gene matches: 8. The V gene's germline CDR1 is LNHDA and CDR2 SQIVND (reference sequence).

V usage is TRBV29-1 and J usage is TRBJ1-4; TRBD1 aligns across 9 bases. The germline V gene has CDR1 SQVTM and CDR2 ANQGSEA. The CDR3 sequence is 13 residues long. V trimming: 4 bases; J trimming: 8 bases; junction bases outside the gene matches: 5. Here the CDR3 reads CSVGGQGGEKLFF. DNA of the CDR3: TGCAGCGTTGGGGGACAGGGTGGGGAAAAACTGTTTTTT.

The V gene is TRBV4-1, the J gene TRBJ1-6; the match to TRBD1 covers 7 bases. Germline CDR1 and CDR2: MGHRA and YSYEKL. CDR3 length: 18 amino acids. V trimming: 3 bases; J trimming: 6 bases; junction bases outside the gene matches: 14. The CDR3 sequence is CASSQPPDRDLLNSPLHF. Here the CDR3 DNA reads TGCGCCAGCAGCCAGCCCCCAGACAGGGACCTACTTAATTCACCCCTCCACTTT.

The chain couples TRBV28 to TRBJ1-5, with 8 bases aligning to TRBD1. From germline, CDR1 is MDHEN and CDR2 SYDVKM. The CDR3 sequence is 17 residues long. The V and J ends lost 2 bases and 6 bases, in that order; junction bases with no gene match: 12. The CDR3 DNA reads TGTGCCAGCAGTTTAGGGTCCGGCGACAGGGGCAGTCAGCCCCAGCATTTT. Translating it yields CASSLGSGDRGSQPQHF.

Notes on this clone: Relative to the germline gene, one junction end is altered; a read error may explain this. The chain couples TRBV7-9 to TRBJ2-7; possibly TRBD1 for D (6 bases). CDR3 size: 12 residues. Germline CDR1 reads SEHNR; CDR2 reads FQNEAQ (reference sequence). The CDR3, as DNA: TGTTCCAGCAGGCAGGGGACCTACGAGCAGTACTTC. Protein product: CSSRQGTYEQYF.

The rearrangement links TRBV19 to TRBJ2-1; 14 bases line up with TRBD2. The CDR3 length is 18 residues. After removal of 5 bases from V and 1 base from J, the junction contained 7 bases not matched to a gene. CDR1 and CDR2 from the germline V gene are LNHDA and SQIVND (reference sequence). The chain's CDR3 is CASSRGLAGASSYNEQFF. The CDR3 DNA reads as TGTGCCAGTAGTCGGGGACTAGCGGGAGCATCTTCCTACAATGAGCAGTTCTTC.

The chain employs TRBV4-1 and TRBJ2-2; 7 nucleotides agree with TRBD1. The V gene's germline CDR1 is MGHRA and CDR2 YSYEKL. Unmatched junction bases numbered 2, after V lost 1 base and J lost 6 bases. The CDR3 totals 14 residues. The CDR3 DNA is TGCGCCAGCAGCCAAGGGCAGGGGGCCGGGGAGCTGTTTTTT. This sequence encodes CASSQGQGAGELFF.

This chain links TRBV14 with TRBJ1-2; TRBD1 matches at 9 bases. Germline V lookup: CDR1 SGHDN, CDR2 FVKESK. The CDR3 spans 14 residues. The J segment lost 8 bases and the V segment lost 0 bases, leaving 4 bases of the junction unmatched. CDR3 in DNA: TGTGCCAGCAGCCAAGAATACGGACAGGGGGGCTACACCTTC. This codes for CASSQEYGQGGYTF.

The V call is TRBV19, the J call TRBJ1-1, with 11 bases lining up with TRBD1. Germline CDR1 is LNHDA and CDR2 is SQIVND (reference sequence). The V segment lost 6 bases and the J segment 1 base; nucleotides outside the gene matches: 13. This CDR3 region has 18 residues. CDR3 region: CASSSPFGQGAPNTEAFF. The CDR3 DNA follows: TGTGCCAGTAGCTCCCCCTTTGGACAGGGGGCCCCGAACACTGAAGCTTTCTTT.

This clone has a single count. The chain is built from TRBV27 and TRBJ2-5; the D is unclear. Trimming removed 10 bases at V and 4 bases at J, with 10 bases between. Germline CDR1 MNHEY, CDR2 SMNVEV (reference sequence). This CDR3 has 11 residues. The CDR3 sequence: CATGRVETQYF. Written as DNA, the CDR3 is TGTGCCACCGGTCGTGTAGAGACCCAGTACTTC.

The rearrangement joins TRBV6-5 to TRBJ1-1, with 7 bases identical to TRBD1. Germline V gene sequence: CDR1 MNHEY, CDR2 SVGAGI. The CDR3 loop spans 15 amino acids. The V and J ends lost 2 bases and 5 bases, in that order; junction bases with no gene match: 8. DNA of the CDR3: TGTGCCAGCAGTTACCAGACAGGGATCGAGACTGAAGCTTTCTTT. The encoded protein is CASSYQTGIETEAFF.

The DNA for the CDR3 is TGTGCCAGCAGCTCCATGACAGGGGACGACTATGGCTACACCTTC. Translating gives CASSSMTGDDYGYTF. The rearrangement joins TRBV5-6 to TRBJ1-2; 8 nucleotides agree with TRBD1. The CDR3 has 15 residues. Germline V gene data show CDR1 as SGHDT and CDR2 as YYEEEE. Losses at the gene ends were 3 bases for V and 3 bases for J; bases not matched to a gene: 7.

The chain is built from TRBV30 and TRBJ2-7; a possible D gene is TRBD2 (5 bases). Germline V lookup: CDR1 GTSNPN, CDR2 SVGIG (reference sequence). The V end was cut by 5 bases, the J end by 6 bases, with 20 bases between. The CDR3 runs to 14 residues. The CDR3: CAWGRQRALSEQYF. CDR3 nucleotides: TGTGCCTGGGGGAGACAAAGAGCCTTGTCCGAGCAGTACTTC.

This chain links TRBV5-8 with TRBJ1-2; 7 nucleotides agree with TRBD1. Germline CDR1 and CDR2: SGHTS and YDEGEE. The CDR3 runs 13 residues. J lost 7 bases, V lost 4 bases, and 7 bases had no gene match. The CDR3 sequence: CASSVQGMVGYTF. The CDR3 DNA follows: TGTGCCAGCAGCGTACAGGGGATGGTTGGCTACACCTTC.

The rearrangement uses TRBV29-1 and TRBJ2-3; possible D gene TRBD2, 7 bases. There are 13 residues in the CDR3. V was shortened by 3 bases and J by 3 bases, with 10 bases between the two germline ends. Germline V lookup: CDR1 SQVTM, CDR2 ANQGSEA. DNA for the CDR3: TGCAGCGTTGACAGGGGAGGGACAGATACGCAGTATTTT. It is translated as CSVDRGGTDTQYF.

The rearrangement uses TRBV19 and TRBJ1-5, with 8 bases matching TRBD1. J lost 2 bases, V lost 4 bases, and 13 bases had no gene match. CDR3 size: 18 residues. In germline, CDR1 is LNHDA, CDR2 SQIVND (reference sequence). CDR3 bases: TGTGCCAGTAGTACAACAGGGGGAGGGTGGTTTGGCAATCAGCCCCAGCATTTT. Translating it yields CASSTTGGGWFGNQPQHF.

This rearrangement joins TRBV20-1 to TRBJ1-1; 8 positions match TRBD1. CDR1 DFQATT and CDR2 SNEGSKA come from the germline V gene (reference sequence). The V and J ends lost 3 bases and 12 bases, in that order; junction bases with no gene match: 3. This CDR3 contains 10 residues. In DNA, the CDR3 is TGCAGTGCTAGGGACAGGGCCCCTTTCTTT. It yields the protein CSARDRAPFF.

This chain uses TRBV7-8 with TRBJ2-3; a possible D gene is TRBD2 (6 bases). The germline CDR1 and CDR2 sequences are SGHVS and FQNEAQ. This CDR3 is built from 16 residues. The ends were cut back, 3 bases at V and 1 base at J, with 14 bases in the middle. Here the CDR3 DNA reads TGTGCCAGCAGCTTCACGGGAGCTGGGGGCACAGATACGCAGTATTTT. As protein: CASSFTGAGGTDTQYF.

V usage is TRBV28 and J usage is TRBJ2-1, with TRBD2 matching 9 bases. From germline, CDR1 is MDHEN and CDR2 SYDVKM. The V segment lost 6 bases and the J segment 0 bases; nucleotides outside the gene matches: 6. The CDR3 loop spans 16 amino acids. This CDR3 reads CASRRGGFSSYNEQFF. The DNA of the CDR3 is TGTGCCAGCAGGCGGGGGGGCTTCAGCTCCTACAATGAGCAGTTCTTC.

This chain uses TRBV27 with TRBJ1-6; TRBD1 aligns across 9 bases. V lost 4 bases, J lost 8 bases, and 6 bases stayed unmatched. Germline CDR1 and CDR2: MNHEY and SMNVEV (reference sequence). The CDR3 sequence is 15 residues long. The CDR3 loop reads CASSSYGTGHSPLHF. CDR3 nucleotide sequence: TGTGCCAGCAGTTCTTACGGGACAGGGCATTCACCCCTCCACTTT.

The CDR3 nucleotides are TGTGCCAGCAGCTTGTGGAGGGCAGTCAGTGGCTACACCTTC. Its protein product is CASSLWRAVSGYTF. The rearrangement joins TRBV5-6 to TRBJ1-2; D remains unclear. The germline CDR1 and CDR2 sequences are SGHDT and YYEEEE. Trimming pared 1 base from V and 7 bases from J, leaving 14 bases between. The CDR3 is 14 amino acids.

This chain uses TRBV11-2 with TRBJ2-5; 8 nucleotides agree with TRBD1. CDR1 is SGHAT and CDR2 is FQNNGV in the germline V gene. After removal of 2 bases from V and 1 base from J, the junction contained 6 bases not matched to a gene. The CDR3 runs 16 residues. In DNA form, the CDR3 reads TGTGCCAGCAGCTTAATCCTCACAGGGGGCCAAGAGACCCAGTACTTC. It yields the protein CASSLILTGGQETQYF.

The chain carries TRBV29-1 and TRBJ1-1; D gene ambiguous. CDR1 and CDR2 (germline): SQVTM, ANQGSEA. The CDR3 runs 12 residues. V dropped 4 bases and J dropped 4 bases, with 10 bases sitting between them. CDR3: CSVVREGTEAFF. As DNA, the CDR3 is TGCAGCGTTGTGAGGGAGGGCACTGAAGCTTTCTTT.